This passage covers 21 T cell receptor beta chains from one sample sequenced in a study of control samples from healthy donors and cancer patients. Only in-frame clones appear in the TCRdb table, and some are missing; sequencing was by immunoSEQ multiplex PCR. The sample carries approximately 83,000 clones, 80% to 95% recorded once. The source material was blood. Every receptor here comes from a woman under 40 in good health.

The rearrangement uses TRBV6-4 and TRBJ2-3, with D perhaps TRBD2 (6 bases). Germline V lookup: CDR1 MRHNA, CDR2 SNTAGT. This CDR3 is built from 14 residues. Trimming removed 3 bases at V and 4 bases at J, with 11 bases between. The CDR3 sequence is CASSEGTDADTQYF. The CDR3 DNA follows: TGTGCCAGCAGTGAAGGGACTGATGCAGATACGCAGTATTTT.

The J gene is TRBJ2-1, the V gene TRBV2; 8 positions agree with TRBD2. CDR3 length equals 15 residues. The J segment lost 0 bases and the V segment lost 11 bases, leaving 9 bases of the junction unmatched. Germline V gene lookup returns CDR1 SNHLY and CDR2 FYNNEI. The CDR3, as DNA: TGTGCCGGCCTGCGGGAGGCGAGCTCCTACAATGAGCAGTTCTTC. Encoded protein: CAGLREASSYNEQFF.

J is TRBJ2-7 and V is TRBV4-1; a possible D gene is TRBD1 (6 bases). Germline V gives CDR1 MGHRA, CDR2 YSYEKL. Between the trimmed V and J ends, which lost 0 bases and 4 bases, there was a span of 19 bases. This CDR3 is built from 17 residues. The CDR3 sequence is CASSQDGAGVLIYEQYF. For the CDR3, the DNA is TGCGCCAGCAGCCAAGATGGCGCAGGGGTACTAATATACGAGCAGTACTTC.

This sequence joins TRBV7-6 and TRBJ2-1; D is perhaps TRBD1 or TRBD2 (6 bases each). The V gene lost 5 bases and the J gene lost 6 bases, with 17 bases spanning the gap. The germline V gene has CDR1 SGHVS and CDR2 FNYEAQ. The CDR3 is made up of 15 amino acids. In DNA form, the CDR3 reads TGTGCCAGCAGCCCAGGGTTAACGGGGGCCAATGAGCAGTTCTTC. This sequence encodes CASSPGLTGANEQFF.

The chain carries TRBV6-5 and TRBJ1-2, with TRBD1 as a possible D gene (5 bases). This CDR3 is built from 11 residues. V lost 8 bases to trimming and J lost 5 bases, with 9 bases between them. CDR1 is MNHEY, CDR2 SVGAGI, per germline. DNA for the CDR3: TGTGCCAGCGGGGCTGGATATGGCTACACCTTC. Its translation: CASGAGYGYTF.

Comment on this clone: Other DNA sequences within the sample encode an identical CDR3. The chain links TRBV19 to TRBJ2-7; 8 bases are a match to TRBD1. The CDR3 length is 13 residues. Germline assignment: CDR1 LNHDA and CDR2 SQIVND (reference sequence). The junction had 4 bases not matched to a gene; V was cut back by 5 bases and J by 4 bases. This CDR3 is CASSPGQAYEQYF. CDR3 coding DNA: TGTGCCAGTAGTCCGGGACAGGCATACGAGCAGTACTTC.

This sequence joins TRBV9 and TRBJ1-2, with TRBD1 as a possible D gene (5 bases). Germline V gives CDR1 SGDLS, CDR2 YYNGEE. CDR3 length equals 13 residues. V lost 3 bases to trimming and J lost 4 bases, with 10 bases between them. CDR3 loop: CASSAGDSYGYTF. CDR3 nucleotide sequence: TGTGCCAGCAGCGCTGGGGACTCCTATGGCTACACCTTC.

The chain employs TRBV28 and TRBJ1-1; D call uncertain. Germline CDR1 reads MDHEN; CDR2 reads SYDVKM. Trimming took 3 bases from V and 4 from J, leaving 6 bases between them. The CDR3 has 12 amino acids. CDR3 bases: TGTGCCAGCAGTTTCCGGGGCACTGAAGCTTTCTTT. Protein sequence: CASSFRGTEAFF.

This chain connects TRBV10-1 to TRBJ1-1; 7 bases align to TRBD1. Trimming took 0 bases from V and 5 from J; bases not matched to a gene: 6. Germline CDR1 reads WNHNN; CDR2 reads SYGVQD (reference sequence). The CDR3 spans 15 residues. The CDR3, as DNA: TGCGCCAGCAGTGAGTCAAGGGGGCTGGGGACTGAAGCTTTCTTT. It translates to CASSESRGLGTEAFF.

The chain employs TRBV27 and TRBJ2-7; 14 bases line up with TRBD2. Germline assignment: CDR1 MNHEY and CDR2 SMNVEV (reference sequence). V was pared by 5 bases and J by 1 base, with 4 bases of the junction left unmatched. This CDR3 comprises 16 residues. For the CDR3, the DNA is TGTGCCAGCAGTCCCGGGACTAGCGGGAGTTCCTACGAGCAGTACTTC. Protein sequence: CASSPGTSGSSYEQYF.

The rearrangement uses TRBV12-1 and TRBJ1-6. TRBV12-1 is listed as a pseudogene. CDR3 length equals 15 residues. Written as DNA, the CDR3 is TGTGCCAGCAGCGTACGGGTTGAATGGGATTCACCCCTCCACTTT. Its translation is CASSVRVEWDSPLHF.

CDR3 DNA: TGTGCCAGCAGCTCACCCGTGACAGGACCCTACGAGCAGTACTTC. Amino acids: CASSSPVTGPYEQYF. The gene calls are TRBV5-4 and TRBJ2-7; TRBD1 is a possible D gene (6 bases). This CDR3 contains 15 residues. V lost 3 bases and J lost 2, with 15 bases in between. Germline assignment: CDR1 SGHNT and CDR2 YYREEE (reference sequence).

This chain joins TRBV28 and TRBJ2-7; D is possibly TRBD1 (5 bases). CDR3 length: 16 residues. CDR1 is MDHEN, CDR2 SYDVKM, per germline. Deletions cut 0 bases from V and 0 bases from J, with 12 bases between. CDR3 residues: CASSLWGLTDSYEQYF. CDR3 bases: TGTGCCAGCAGTTTATGGGGGCTGACGGACTCCTACGAGCAGTACTTC. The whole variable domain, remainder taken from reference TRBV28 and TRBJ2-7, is DVKVTQSSRYLVKRTGEKVFLECVQDMDHENMFWYRQDPGLGLRLIYFSYDVKMKEKGDIPEGYSVSREKKERFSLILESASTNQTSMYLCASSLWGLTDSYEQYFGPGTRLTVT.

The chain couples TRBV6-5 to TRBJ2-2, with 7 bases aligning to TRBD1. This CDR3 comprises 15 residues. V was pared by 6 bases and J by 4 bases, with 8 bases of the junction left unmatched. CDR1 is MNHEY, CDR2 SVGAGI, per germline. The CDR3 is CASSATGSVTGELFF. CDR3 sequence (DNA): TGTGCCAGCAGCGCGACAGGGTCGGTCACCGGGGAGCTGTTTTTT.

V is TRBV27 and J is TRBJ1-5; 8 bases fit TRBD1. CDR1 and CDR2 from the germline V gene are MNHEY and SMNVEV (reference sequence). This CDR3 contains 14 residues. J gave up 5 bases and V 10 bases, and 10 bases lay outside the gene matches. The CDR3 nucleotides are TGTGCCAACCACCTGGACAGGGTCGATCAGCCCCAGCATTTT. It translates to CANHLDRVDQPQHF.

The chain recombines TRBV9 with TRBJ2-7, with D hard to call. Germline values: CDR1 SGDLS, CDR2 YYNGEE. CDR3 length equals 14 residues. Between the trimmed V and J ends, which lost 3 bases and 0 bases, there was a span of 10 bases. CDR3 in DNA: TGTGCCAGCAGCGCAGGTAGTGGCTCCTACGAGCAGTACTTC. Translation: CASSAGSGSYEQYF.

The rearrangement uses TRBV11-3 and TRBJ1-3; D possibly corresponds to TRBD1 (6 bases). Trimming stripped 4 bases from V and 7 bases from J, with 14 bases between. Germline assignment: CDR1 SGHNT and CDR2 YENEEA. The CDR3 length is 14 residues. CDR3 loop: CASSSGGQGNTIYF. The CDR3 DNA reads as TGTGCCAGCAGCTCAGGAGGGCAGGGGAACACCATATATTTT.

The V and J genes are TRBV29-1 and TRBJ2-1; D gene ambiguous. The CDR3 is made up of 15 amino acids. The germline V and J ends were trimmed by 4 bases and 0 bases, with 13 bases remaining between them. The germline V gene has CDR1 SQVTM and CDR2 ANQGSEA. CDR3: CSVGSLLSSYNEQFF. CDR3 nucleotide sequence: TGCAGCGTTGGTTCATTACTAAGCTCCTACAATGAGCAGTTCTTC.

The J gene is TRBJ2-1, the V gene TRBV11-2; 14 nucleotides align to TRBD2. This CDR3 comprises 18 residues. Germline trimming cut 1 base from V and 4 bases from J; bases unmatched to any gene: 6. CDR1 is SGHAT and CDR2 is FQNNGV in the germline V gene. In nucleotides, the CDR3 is TGTGCCAGCAGCTTAGTTGGGACTAGCGGGGGAATTTACAATGAGCAGTTCTTC. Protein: CASSLVGTSGGIYNEQFF.

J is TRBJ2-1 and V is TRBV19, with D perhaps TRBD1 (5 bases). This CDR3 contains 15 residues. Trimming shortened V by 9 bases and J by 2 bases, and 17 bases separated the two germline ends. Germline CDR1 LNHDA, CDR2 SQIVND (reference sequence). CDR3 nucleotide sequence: TGTGCCAGCGGACAATTCAACGCCCCCTACAATGAGCAGTTCTTC. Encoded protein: CASGQFNAPYNEQFF.

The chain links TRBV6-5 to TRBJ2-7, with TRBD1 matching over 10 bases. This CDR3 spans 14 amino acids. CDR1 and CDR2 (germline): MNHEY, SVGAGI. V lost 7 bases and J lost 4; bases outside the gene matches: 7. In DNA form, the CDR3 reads TGTGCCAGCACCCCGGACAGGGGGAGGTACGAGCAGTACTTC. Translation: CASTPDRGRYEQYF.